This is a list of T cell receptor beta chains from one sample in a study of blood T cell dynamics during melanoma immunotherapy. Sequenced by immunoSEQ multiplex PCR; TCRdb stores in-frame clones only, minus some. Of around 26,000 clones in the sample, 87% were seen once. Sample: blood, taken from a patient treated with checkpoint blockade. All receptors come from a human donor with melanoma. Both conserved end residues are trimmed from each CDR3. Each record gives: CDR3 protein, V gene, J gene, clone size. Rows may omit the clone size; those that give it use once, few, many or a size class.

CDR3aa: ASKRLWDTEAF
v_gene: TRBV19
j_gene: TRBJ1-1
abundance: -

CDR3aa: ASSTRTGRVNEQF
v_gene: TRBV27
j_gene: TRBJ2-1
abundance: -

CDR3aa: ASSGPRTGVSGRAYNEQF
v_gene: TRBV6-1
j_gene: TRBJ2-1
abundance: -

CDR3aa: ASSLMGATEVTEAF
v_gene: TRBV5-6
j_gene: TRBJ1-1
abundance: once

CDR3aa: ASSPVGGSSYEQF
v_gene: TRBV5-6
j_gene: TRBJ2-1
abundance: -

CDR3aa: ASTLGRQGEQY
v_gene: TRBV2
j_gene: TRBJ2-7
abundance: -

CDR3aa: ASSLGLAAREQY
v_gene: TRBV5-1
j_gene: -
abundance: -

CDR3aa: ASSQVYRAYEQY
v_gene: TRBV14
j_gene: TRBJ2-7
abundance: -

CDR3aa: ASSPSGLSTDTQY
v_gene: TRBV7-7
j_gene: TRBJ2-3
abundance: -

CDR3aa: ASSIRDRNYGYT
v_gene: TRBV19
j_gene: TRBJ1-2
abundance: -

CDR3aa: ASSHGQAGEAF
v_gene: TRBV5-1
j_gene: TRBJ1-1
abundance: -

CDR3aa: ASTDPGSSYNEQF
v_gene: TRBV5-4
j_gene: TRBJ2-1
abundance: -

CDR3aa: ASSPPDRVGKEKLF
v_gene: TRBV4-1
j_gene: TRBJ1-4
abundance: once

CDR3aa: ASSLGLAGVTGELF
v_gene: TRBV7-7
j_gene: TRBJ2-2
abundance: -

CDR3aa: AISESFEAGEQY
v_gene: TRBV10-3
j_gene: TRBJ2-7
abundance: -

CDR3aa: ASSLAGVRGELF
v_gene: TRBV7-2
j_gene: TRBJ2-2
abundance: once

CDR3aa: ASSLGGQGVRKLF
v_gene: TRBV5-1
j_gene: TRBJ1-4
abundance: -

CDR3aa: ATKGGGRASGELF
v_gene: TRBV15
j_gene: TRBJ2-2
abundance: -

CDR3aa: ASSLQLYNEQF
v_gene: TRBV19
j_gene: TRBJ2-1
abundance: -

CDR3aa: ASSIGTWGEQY
v_gene: TRBV19
j_gene: TRBJ2-7
abundance: -

CDR3aa: ASSYRKANTEAF
v_gene: TRBV6-5
j_gene: TRBJ1-1
abundance: -

CDR3aa: ASSPPALSSTDTQY
v_gene: TRBV5-1
j_gene: TRBJ2-3
abundance: -

CDR3aa: ASSPEGTSLQF
v_gene: TRBV5-1
j_gene: TRBJ2-1
abundance: -

CDR3aa: ASSLTRQGMGNTIY
v_gene: TRBV27
j_gene: TRBJ1-3
abundance: -

CDR3aa: ASSVDLAGRIQY
v_gene: TRBV9
j_gene: TRBJ2-4
abundance: -

CDR3aa: ASSIVGVVGLNQPQH
v_gene: TRBV19
j_gene: TRBJ1-5
abundance: -

CDR3aa: ASSFGSQQKEAF
v_gene: TRBV7-9
j_gene: TRBJ1-1
abundance: -

CDR3aa: AISETSGSRETQY
v_gene: TRBV10-3
j_gene: TRBJ2-5
abundance: -

CDR3aa: ASSEGLAGSEQY
v_gene: TRBV6-1
j_gene: TRBJ2-7
abundance: -

CDR3aa: ASMGEGWDSSYEQY
v_gene: TRBV2
j_gene: TRBJ2-7
abundance: -

CDR3aa: ASSLLGLAAGELF
v_gene: TRBV11-1
j_gene: TRBJ2-2
abundance: few

CDR3aa: ASSETSGRLGEQY
v_gene: TRBV7-9
j_gene: TRBJ2-7
abundance: -

CDR3aa: ASRTGGRGNQPQH
v_gene: TRBV19
j_gene: TRBJ1-5
abundance: -

CDR3aa: ASSGLAEQY
v_gene: TRBV18
j_gene: TRBJ2-7
abundance: -

CDR3aa: SVLPNDAEAF
v_gene: TRBV29-1
j_gene: TRBJ1-1
abundance: -

CDR3aa: SVKGGSSYNEQF
v_gene: TRBV29-1
j_gene: TRBJ2-1
abundance: -

CDR3aa: ASSLTNGNEQF
v_gene: TRBV7-3
j_gene: TRBJ2-1
abundance: -

CDR3aa: AIGTSGSGIDTQY
v_gene: TRBV6-1
j_gene: TRBJ2-3
abundance: -

CDR3aa: ASSQAWSGSFNEQF
v_gene: TRBV4-1
j_gene: TRBJ2-1
abundance: -

CDR3aa: ASSPRLSNTEAF
v_gene: TRBV25-1
j_gene: TRBJ1-1
abundance: few

CDR3aa: ASSSQPGHSLEKLF
v_gene: TRBV19
j_gene: TRBJ1-4
abundance: -

CDR3aa: ASSPVLLAGSSYEQY
v_gene: TRBV18
j_gene: TRBJ2-7
abundance: -

CDR3aa: ASSTSPGQGYTEAF
v_gene: TRBV19
j_gene: TRBJ1-1
abundance: -

CDR3aa: ASRNSAEAF
v_gene: TRBV6-5
j_gene: TRBJ1-1
abundance: -